Below, one TCR beta chain is given with its context. Its target is not known. The assay was immunoSEQ multiplex PCR, and TCRdb's table has in-frame clones only and misses some. In the table there are 3,200 or so clones, around four fifths of which are singletons. CDR3 length: 13 residues. CDR1 is LNHDA, CDR2 SQIVND, per germline (reference sequence). Trimming shortened V by 6 bases and J by 2 bases, and 10 bases separated the two germline ends. The record originates from a study of immune cell composition in non-small cell lung cancer. Study-wide background: Tumours were mainly lung adenocarcinoma or squamous cell carcinoma.

Normal lung sampling was at least 3 cm from the tumour, as distant as possible. Study-wide results and caveats: It was not proven that tumour-reactive clones equal dominant tumour-associated clones. Adenocarcinomas with higher top tumour-associated clone frequency had more reactive TILs. Clones >0.5% enriched in tumour were rarer in adenocarcinoma (about 35%) than squamous (about 80%).

The chain uses TRBV19 and TRBJ2-5; tentatively, D is TRBD1 (6 bases). Source material: non-adjacent lung tissue. This clonotype originated in a human donor with non-small cell lung cancer. The CDR3 spells CASSGQIQETQYF. In nucleotides, the CDR3 is TGTGCCAGTAGCGGACAGATACAAGAGACCCAGTACTTC.